The entry that follows covers one T cell receptor beta chain sequence. Its antigen has not been determined. Base-call qualities are not available, and no considerably larger clone is one nucleotide away. This entry comes from a study of T cell changes during pregnancy in multiple sclerosis (dated by TCRdb to between 2019 and 2020). About the study as a whole: The study looked at changes in the T cell repertoire across pregnancy in women with multiple sclerosis.

The V end loses 6 bases and the J end loses 4 bases, and a stretch of 9 bases separates them. Counted from cysteine to phenylalanine, this CDR3 has 12 amino acids. The read is trimmed to its CDR3 DNA, 36 bases read in frame from base 1. According to the germline V gene (reference sequence), CDR1 reads LNHNV and CDR2 reads YYDKDF. The library was obtained by the immunoSEQ multiplex PCR assay. TCRdb re-hosts the immuneACCESS table, in-frame sequences only. Its copies lack some clones; in the studies checked, an unresolved V gene accounts for under half of them, and the cause for the rest is not known. The table for this sample lists tens of thousands of clones; around 94% of them were counted only once. The ten largest clones capture 0.65% to 0.95% of the sample.

This TCR was sampled from a female donor with multiple sclerosis, enrolled in a pregnancy study. The rearrangement combines TRBV15 with TRBJ1-2; tentative D gene TRBD1, with 5 bases matching. Sequencing used peripheral blood, obtained in the third trimester of pregnancy. The DNA sequence reads TGTGCCACCAGGGCGGGGGGCTATGGCTACACCTTC. It specifies CATRAGGYGYTF.